Sequencing of this T cell receptor beta chain was carried out in a study of graft-versus-host responses after intestinal transplantation. Whole-study context: Transplants given to recipients were multivisceral, liver-intestinal, or isolated intestinal. The recipients all started with anti-thymocyte globulin induction and then took tacrolimus and steroids for 3 to 4 years.

This CDR3 is built from 14 residues. V was clipped by 4 bases and J by 1 base, with 8 bases between them. Germline V gene data show CDR1 as MRHNA and CDR2 as SNTAGT. Findings of the study overall: Recipient marrow harbored GvH clones, some of which surfaced first in ileum or blood. Early HvG declines after transplant were associated with peak circulating GvH clone levels.

To note about this clone: Its antigen remains unidentified.

TCRdb's table, derived via immunoSEQ multiplex PCR, lists solely in-frame clones and lacks some. This table holds around 100,000 clones, about nine tenths found once. Material: unstimulated CD4+ T cells sorted from spleen or lymph node cells, obtained before transplant. This clonotype was sampled from a human donor who was the organ donor for an intestinal transplant. The chain carries TRBV6-4 and TRBJ2-1, with D uncertain. CDR3 protein: CASSAQPSYNEQFF. CDR3 sequence (DNA): TGTGCCAGCAGTGCACAGCCTTCCTACAATGAGCAGTTCTTC.